This T cell receptor beta chain was captured in a study of blood T cell repertoires in COVID-19. Sequencing was performed with immunoSEQ multiplex PCR; in TCRdb, only in-frame clones are kept and a portion is missing. The sample includes 200,000 to 250,000 clones, approximately 80% of them seen just once. As for this clone: In the same sample, other DNA sequences code for this CDR3.

The CDR3 is 14 residues long. Germline V gives CDR1 LGHDT, CDR2 YNNKEL (reference sequence). The V gene lost 3 bases and the J gene lost 10 bases, with 15 bases spanning the gap. The receptor was derived from a woman aged 80 or over with acute or convalescent COVID-19. The sample was peripheral blood. The chain joins TRBV3-1 (or the pseudogene TRBV3-2) to TRBJ1-4, with D unclear. This CDR3 reads CASSQDSAGGKLFF. The CDR3 bases are TGTGCCAGCAGCCAGGATAGCGCAGGTGGAAAACTGTTTTTT.